Presented here are 20 T cell receptor beta chains from one specimen sequenced in a study of T cells in Graves' hyperthyroidism and ophthalmopathy. It was RNA transcripts that yielded the amplified TCR beta CDR3 regions. TCR CDR3 underwent first-round RT-PCR with the HTBI primer set. MiXCR, applied by TCRdb to the multiplex PCR reads, yields one record per CDR3 protein. The sample lists around 610,000 distinct CDR3 sequences; approximately 15% were seen once. The material sequenced was blood. Receptor source: a woman in her forties with Graves' ophthalmopathy.

This clonotype was seen at least ten times. The chain links TRBV29-1 to TRBJ1-5, with 10 positions matching TRBD1. The germline V gene has CDR1 SQVTM and CDR2 ANQGSEA. The CDR3 totals 13 residues. Germline trimming cut 7 bases from V and 7 bases from J; bases unmatched to any gene: 7. CDR3 region: CSAAGTGAQPQHF. CDR3 coding DNA: TGCAGCGCCGCCGGGACAGGGGCCCAGCCCCAGCATTTT.

This clonotype was picked up many times. V usage is TRBV7-2 and J usage is TRBJ1-2; 10 bases are a match to TRBD1. Trimming removed 8 bases from V and 5 bases from J; junction bases left unmatched: 5. Germline V gene lookup returns CDR1 SGHTA and CDR2 FQGNSA. The length of the CDR3 is 13 residues. The chain's CDR3 is CASSGTGVYGYTF. The DNA for the CDR3 is TGTGCCAGCTCCGGGACAGGGGTTTATGGCTACACCTTC.

This clonotype was counted at least ten times. The CDR3 nucleotides read TGTGCCACCAGTGATTTGGACAGGGCTCAAGGCTACACCTTC. Its translation is CATSDLDRAQGYTF. The rearrangement links TRBV24-1 to TRBJ1-2, with 7 bases lining up with TRBD1. V lost 0 bases and J lost 8; bases outside the gene matches: 5. CDR1 and CDR2 from the germline V gene are KGHDR and SFDVKD. CDR3 size: 14 residues.

This clonotype has ten or more counts. CDR3 sequence: CAIGAGSNEQYF. CDR3 coding DNA: TGTGCCATCGGGGCAGGGAGCAACGAGCAGTACTTC. The rearrangement uses TRBV10-3 and TRBJ2-7; either TRBD1 or TRBD2 may supply D (5 bases each). The CDR3 consists of 12 residues. CDR1 and CDR2 (germline): ENHRY, SYGVKD. V lost 8 bases, J lost 5 bases, and 13 bases lay in between.

The chain combines TRBV15 with TRBJ2-7; D is unclear. The CDR3 is made up of 17 amino acids. The V gene's germline CDR1 is LNHNV and CDR2 YYDKDF (reference sequence). V was shortened by 0 bases and J by 2 bases, with 17 bases between the two germline ends. CDR3 amino acids: CATSRDLRLRTPYEQYF. The CDR3 DNA reads as TGTGCCACCAGCAGAGATTTGCGGTTGAGGACCCCCTACGAGCAGTACTTC.

This clonotype was found many times. The chain carries TRBV24-1 and TRBJ2-5; 7 bases align to TRBD1. Trimming at V came to 7 bases and at J to 5 bases, leaving 9 bases not matched to a gene. The CDR3 is 14 amino acids. CDR1 and CDR2 (germline): KGHDR, SFDVKD. The CDR3 sequence: CATRGTGEGETQYF. The CDR3 coding sequence is TGTGCCACCAGGGGCACAGGGGAAGGGGAGACCCAGTACTTC.

This clonotype was observed a few times. The chain is built from TRBV11-1 and TRBJ1-5, with a tentative D call TRBD1 (6 bases). V lost 2 bases and J lost 3, with 14 bases in between. The V gene's germline CDR1 is SGHAT and CDR2 FQDESV (reference sequence). The CDR3 length is 16 residues. CDR3 region: CASSLRPTGNNQPQHF. Written as DNA, the CDR3 is TGTGCCAGCAGCTTACGACCGACAGGCAACAATCAGCCCCAGCATTTT.

This clonotype was seen ten or more times. A junction end diverges from the germline sequence, so it may reflect a read error. The gene calls are TRBV7-3 and TRBJ1-1, with 8 bases aligning to TRBD1. The CDR3 sequence is 14 residues long. CDR1 is SGHTA and CDR2 is FQGTGA in the germline V gene. CDR3 DNA sequence: TGTGCCAGCGGCTTGGGACAGGCGAACACTGAAGCTTTCTTT. Translated, it gives CASGLGQANTEAFF.

In this sample, this clonotype turned up many times. The chain has TRBV27 and TRBJ2-7, with D tentatively TRBD1 or TRBD2 (5 bases each). Germline V gene data show CDR1 as MNHEY and CDR2 as SMNVEV (reference sequence). V lost 7 bases and J lost 3, with 13 bases in between. The CDR3 is 13 amino acids. The CDR3: CASMSGTHYEQYF. The CDR3 coding sequence is TGTGCCAGCATGTCAGGGACCCACTACGAGCAGTACTTC.

This clonotype appeared a few times. The chain joins TRBV20-1 to TRBJ2-7; D perhaps matches TRBD2 (6 bases). V lost 6 bases to trimming and J lost 6 bases, with 18 bases between them. In germline, CDR1 is DFQATT, CDR2 SNEGSKA (reference sequence). This CDR3 spans 13 amino acids. The CDR3 here is CSAPATSSGEQYF. The CDR3 region has the DNA TGCAGTGCCCCTGCCACTAGCTCGGGCGAGCAGTACTTC.

This clonotype was detected many times. The rearrangement links TRBV20-1 to TRBJ2-7; 8 bases line up with TRBD2. Unmatched junction bases numbered 3, after V lost 5 bases and J lost 0 bases. Germline-derived CDR1 and CDR2 are DFQATT and SNEGSKA (reference sequence). This CDR3 has 13 residues. CDR3 region: CSAELADSYEQYF. Here the CDR3 DNA reads TGCAGTGCTGAACTAGCGGACTCCTACGAGCAGTACTTC.

This clonotype was recorded at least ten times. The rearrangement links TRBV19 to TRBJ2-7, with 12 bases matching TRBD2. The CDR3 spans 15 residues. V trimming: 6 bases; J trimming: 5 bases; junction bases outside the gene matches: 8. Germline V gives CDR1 LNHDA, CDR2 SQIVND (reference sequence). The chain's CDR3 is CASRPSGRAENEQYF. CDR3 nucleotides: TGTGCCAGTAGACCTAGCGGGAGGGCCGAAAACGAGCAGTACTTC.

This clonotype was recorded many times. The V and J genes are TRBV6-2 or TRBV6-3 and TRBJ2-5; D is possibly TRBD1 (6 bases). V lost 0 bases and J lost 5, with 22 bases in between. Per germline, CDR1 MNHEY and CDR2 SVGEGT. The length of the CDR3 is 18 residues. This CDR3 is CASSYSTIGQSSGETQYF. The CDR3 DNA reads TGTGCCAGCAGTTACTCGACGATAGGACAGTCATCGGGGGAGACCCAGTACTTC.

This clonotype was observed a few times. The gene calls are TRBV30 and TRBJ2-7, with D perhaps assigned TRBD1 or TRBD2 (5 bases each). Deletions cut 0 bases from V and 3 bases from J, with 18 bases between. The CDR3 sequence is 16 residues long. CDR1 is GTSNPN and CDR2 is SVGIG in the germline V gene (reference sequence). CDR3 in amino acids: CAWSVPQQRGVYEQYF. DNA of the CDR3: TGTGCCTGGAGTGTACCCCAACAGAGGGGAGTCTACGAGCAGTACTTC.

Many counts were recorded for this clonotype. The chain has TRBV28 and TRBJ2-7; D might be TRBD1 or TRBD2, each matching 5 bases. Between the trimmed V and J ends, which lost 5 bases and 2 bases, there was a span of 16 bases. The CDR3 runs 15 residues. CDR1 MDHEN and CDR2 SYDVKM come from the germline V gene. The CDR3 here is CASSTRDARAYEQYF. CDR3 bases: TGTGCCAGCAGTACCCGGGACGCCCGGGCCTACGAGCAGTACTTC.

This clonotype was counted ten times or more. The chain joins TRBV24-1 to TRBJ2-5; D might be TRBD1 or TRBD2, each matching 5 bases. The V gene's germline CDR1 is KGHDR and CDR2 SFDVKD. Trimming cost V 1 base and J 1 base, with 9 bases left between them. The CDR3 length is 15 residues. This CDR3 reads CATSDFGTLQETQYF. In DNA, the CDR3 is TGTGCCACCAGTGATTTTGGGACCCTCCAAGAGACCCAGTACTTC.

This clonotype was seen repeatedly, ten times or more. This chain connects TRBV19 to TRBJ2-1; D perhaps matches TRBD2 (5 bases). The CDR3 totals 16 residues. The germline gives CDR1 LNHDA, CDR2 SQIVND (reference sequence). With 5 bases removed from V and 8 bases from J, the gap between germline ends came to 22 bases. The CDR3 reads CASSRAAGGGSDEQFF. The CDR3 coding sequence is TGTGCCAGTAGTCGGGCAGCAGGAGGCGGAAGCGATGAGCAGTTCTTC.

This chain uses TRBV3-1 with TRBJ2-2; TRBD2 matches at 10 bases. V gave up 1 base and J gave up 4 bases; unmatched junction bases: 3. This CDR3 has 16 residues. CDR1 and CDR2 (germline): LGHDT, YNNKEL (reference sequence). The CDR3 here is CASSQGASGSTGELFF. The CDR3 DNA sequence: TGTGCCAGCAGCCAAGGTGCTAGCGGGAGCACCGGGGAGCTGTTTTTT.

This clonotype was observed at least ten times. The chain combines TRBV24-1 with TRBJ2-7; D unclear. Trimming left V 4 bases short and J 3 bases short, with 6 bases between. CDR1 is KGHDR and CDR2 is SFDVKD in the germline V gene. CDR3 length: 12 residues. CDR3 protein: CATSDPDYEQYF. CDR3 nucleotide sequence: TGTGCCACCAGTGACCCCGACTACGAGCAGTACTTC.

In this sample, this clonotype turned up a few times. The chain is built from TRBV12-3 or TRBV12-4 and TRBJ2-5; TRBD2 agrees at 7 bases. Losses at the gene ends were 7 bases for V and 5 bases for J; bases not matched to a gene: 13. The CDR3 loop spans 15 amino acids. The CDR3 nucleotides read TGTGCCAGCACCCCCTCGCGGGAGAAGCGGGAGACCCAGTACTTC. Its protein is CASTPSREKRETQYF.